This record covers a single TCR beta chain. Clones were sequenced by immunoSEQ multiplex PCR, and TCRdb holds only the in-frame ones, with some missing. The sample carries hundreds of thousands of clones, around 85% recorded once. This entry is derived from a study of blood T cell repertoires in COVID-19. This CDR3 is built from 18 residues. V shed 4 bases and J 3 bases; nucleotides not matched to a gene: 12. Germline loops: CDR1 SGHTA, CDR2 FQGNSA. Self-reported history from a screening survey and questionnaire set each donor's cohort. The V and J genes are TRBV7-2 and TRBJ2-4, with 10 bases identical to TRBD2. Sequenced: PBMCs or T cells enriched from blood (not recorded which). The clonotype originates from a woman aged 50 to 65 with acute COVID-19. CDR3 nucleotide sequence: TGTGCCAGCAGCTCCACCTCTAGCGGGGGCGGGGGCAAAAACATTCAGTACTTC. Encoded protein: CASSSTSSGGGGKNIQYF. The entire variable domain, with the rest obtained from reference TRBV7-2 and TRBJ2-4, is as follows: GAGVSQSPSNKVTEKGKDVELRCDPISGHTALYWYRQSLGQGLEFLIYFQGNSAPDKSGLPSDRFSAERTGGSVSTLTIQRTQQEDSAVYLCASSSTSSGGGGKNIQYFGAGTRLSVL.